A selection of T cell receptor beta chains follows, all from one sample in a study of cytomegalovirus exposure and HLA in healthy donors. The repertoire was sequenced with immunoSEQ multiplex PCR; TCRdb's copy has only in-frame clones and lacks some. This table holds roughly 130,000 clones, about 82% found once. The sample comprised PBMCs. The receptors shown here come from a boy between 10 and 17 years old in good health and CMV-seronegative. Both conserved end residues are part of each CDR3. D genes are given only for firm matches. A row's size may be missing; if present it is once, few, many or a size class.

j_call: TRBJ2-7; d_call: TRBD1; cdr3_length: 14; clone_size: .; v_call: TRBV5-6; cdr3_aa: CASSFWDRVYGQYF; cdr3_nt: TGTGCCAGCAGCTTTTGGGACAGGGTCTACGGGCAGTACTTC
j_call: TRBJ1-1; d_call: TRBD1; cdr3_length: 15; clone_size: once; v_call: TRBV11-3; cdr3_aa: CASSGHRGQNTEAFF; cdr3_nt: TGTGCCAGCAGCGGTCACAGGGGGCAGAACACTGAAGCTTTCTTT
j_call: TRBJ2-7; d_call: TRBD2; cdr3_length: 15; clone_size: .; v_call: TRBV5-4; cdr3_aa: CASSTRLGLAGGWYF; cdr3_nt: TGTGCCAGCAGCACGCGACTAGGACTAGCGGGAGGTTGGTACTTC
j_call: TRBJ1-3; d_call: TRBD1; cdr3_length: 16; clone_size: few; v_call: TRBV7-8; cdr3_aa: CASSLKTGGPGNTIYF; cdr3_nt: TGTGCCAGCAGCTTAAAGACAGGGGGCCCAGGAAACACCATATATTTT
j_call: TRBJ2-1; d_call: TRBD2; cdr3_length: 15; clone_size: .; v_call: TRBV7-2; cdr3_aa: CASSSAGGPYNEQFF; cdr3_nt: TGTGCCAGCAGCTCAGCGGGAGGACCTTACAATGAGCAGTTCTTC
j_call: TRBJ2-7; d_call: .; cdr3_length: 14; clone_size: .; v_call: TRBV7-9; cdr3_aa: CASSLGAVSYEQYF; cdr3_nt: TGTGCCAGCAGCTTAGGTGCAGTCTCCTACGAGCAGTACTTC
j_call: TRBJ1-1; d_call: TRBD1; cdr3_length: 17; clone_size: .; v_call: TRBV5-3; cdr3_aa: CARSTRLQGGMNTEAFF; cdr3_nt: TGTGCCAGAAGCACGCGCCTACAGGGGGGGATGAACACTGAAGCTTTCTTT
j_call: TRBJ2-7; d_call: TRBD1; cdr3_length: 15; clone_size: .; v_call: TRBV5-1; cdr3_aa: CASSQGTGGRYEQYF; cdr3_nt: TGCGCCAGCAGCCAAGGGACAGGGGGCAGGTACGAGCAGTACTTC
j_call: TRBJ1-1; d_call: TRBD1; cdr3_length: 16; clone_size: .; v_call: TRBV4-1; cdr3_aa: CASSRVGDRGPTEAFF; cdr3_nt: TGCGCCAGCAGCCGCGTCGGGGACAGGGGGCCCACTGAAGCTTTCTTT
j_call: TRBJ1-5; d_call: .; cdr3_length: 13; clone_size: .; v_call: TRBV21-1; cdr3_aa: CASSVEGNQPQHF; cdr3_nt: TGTGCCAGCAGCGTAGAAGGCAATCAGCCCCAGCATTTT
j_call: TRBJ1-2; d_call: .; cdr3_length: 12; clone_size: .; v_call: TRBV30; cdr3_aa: CAWSERVRGDYF; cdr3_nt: TGTGCCTGGAGTGAAAGGGTTAGGGGGGACTACTTC
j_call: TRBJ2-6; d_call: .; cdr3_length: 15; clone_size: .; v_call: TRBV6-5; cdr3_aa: CASSFSVSGANVLTF; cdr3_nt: TGTGCCAGCAGTTTCAGCGTTTCTGGGGCCAACGTCCTGACTTTC
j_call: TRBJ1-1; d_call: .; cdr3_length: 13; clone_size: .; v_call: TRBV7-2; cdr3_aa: CASSLGQYTEAFF; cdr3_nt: TGTGCCAGCAGCTTAGGGCAGTACACTGAAGCTTTCTTT
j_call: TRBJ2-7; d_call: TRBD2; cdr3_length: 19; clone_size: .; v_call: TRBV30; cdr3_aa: CAWSVRPGLAVLSSYEQYF; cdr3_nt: TGTGCCTGGAGTGTAAGACCTGGACTAGCGGTTTTAAGCTCCTACGAGCAGTACTTC
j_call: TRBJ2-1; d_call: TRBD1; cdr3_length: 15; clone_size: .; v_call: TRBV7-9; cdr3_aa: CASRRTGGEDNEQFF; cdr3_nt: TGTGCCAGCAGACGAACAGGGGGCGAAGACAATGAGCAGTTCTTC
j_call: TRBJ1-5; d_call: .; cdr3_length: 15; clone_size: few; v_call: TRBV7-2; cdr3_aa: CASSWTPNSNQPQHF; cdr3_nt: TGTGCCAGCAGCTGGACACCGAATAGCAATCAGCCCCAGCATTTT
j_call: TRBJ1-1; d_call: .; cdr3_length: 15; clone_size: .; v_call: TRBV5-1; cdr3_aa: CASSLEGDGNTEAFF; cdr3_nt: TGCGCCAGCAGCTTGGAGGGAGACGGGAACACTGAAGCTTTCTTT
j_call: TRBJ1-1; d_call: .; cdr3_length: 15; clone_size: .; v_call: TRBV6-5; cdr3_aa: CASSYGSGTKTEAFF; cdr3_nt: TGTGCCAGCAGTTACGGTTCAGGTACAAAGACTGAAGCTTTCTTT
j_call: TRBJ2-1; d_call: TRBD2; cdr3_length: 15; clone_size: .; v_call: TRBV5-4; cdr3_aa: CASRRVGLASNEQFF; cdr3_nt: TGTGCCAGCAGGCGCGTGGGACTAGCTAGCAATGAGCAGTTCTTC
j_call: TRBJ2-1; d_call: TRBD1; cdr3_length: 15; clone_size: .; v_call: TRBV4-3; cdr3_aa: CASSQDRDRIYEQFF; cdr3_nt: TGCGCCAGCAGCCAAGACCGGGACAGGATCTATGAGCAGTTCTTC
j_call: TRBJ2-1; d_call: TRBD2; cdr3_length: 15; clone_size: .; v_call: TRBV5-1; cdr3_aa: CASSQGLAGGDEQFF; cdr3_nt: TGCGCCAGCAGCCAGGGACTAGCGGGGGGCGATGAGCAGTTCTTC
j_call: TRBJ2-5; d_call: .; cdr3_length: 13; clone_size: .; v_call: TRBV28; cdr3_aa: CASRSGFFETQYF; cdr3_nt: TGTGCCAGCAGGTCAGGGTTCTTCGAGACCCAGTACTTC
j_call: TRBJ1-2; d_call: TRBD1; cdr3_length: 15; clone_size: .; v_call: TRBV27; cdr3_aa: CASLQTGGLGYGYTF; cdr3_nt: TGTGCCAGCCTCCAGACAGGGGGATTGGGCTATGGCTACACCTTC
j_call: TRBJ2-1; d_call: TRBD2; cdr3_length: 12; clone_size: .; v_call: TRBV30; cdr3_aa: CAWKSGRGEQFF; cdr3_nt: TGTGCCTGGAAGAGCGGGAGGGGTGAGCAGTTCTTC
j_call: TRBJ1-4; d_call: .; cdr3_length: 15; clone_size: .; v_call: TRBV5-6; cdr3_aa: CASSFRQATNEKLFF; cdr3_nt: TGTGCCAGCAGCTTCCGACAGGCAACTAATGAAAAACTGTTTTTT
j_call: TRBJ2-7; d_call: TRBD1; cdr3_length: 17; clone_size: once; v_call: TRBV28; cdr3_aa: CASSSIWAGTGDYEQYF; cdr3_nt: TGTGCCAGCAGCTCCATTTGGGCTGGGACAGGGGACTACGAGCAGTACTTC
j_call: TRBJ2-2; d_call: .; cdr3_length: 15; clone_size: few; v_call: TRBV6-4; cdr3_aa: CASSEKGGSAGELFF; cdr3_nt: TGTGCCAGCAGTGAAAAGGGTGGGAGCGCCGGGGAGCTGTTTTTT
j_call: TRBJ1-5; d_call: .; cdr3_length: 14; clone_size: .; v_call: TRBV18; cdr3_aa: CASSRSGENQPQHF; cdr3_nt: TGTGCCAGCTCCCGATCGGGTGAAAATCAGCCCCAGCATTTT
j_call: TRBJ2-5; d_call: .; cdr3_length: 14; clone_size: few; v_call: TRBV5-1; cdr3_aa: CASSPGQNQETQYF; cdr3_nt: TGCGCCAGCAGCCCGGGACAAAACCAAGAGACCCAGTACTTC
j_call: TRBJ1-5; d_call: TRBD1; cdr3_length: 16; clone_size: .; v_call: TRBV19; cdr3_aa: CASSRLGQGAIQPQHF; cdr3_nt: TGTGCCAGTAGTCGCCTGGGACAGGGGGCGATTCAGCCCCAGCATTTT
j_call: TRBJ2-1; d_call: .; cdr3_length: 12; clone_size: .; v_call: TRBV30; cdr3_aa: CAWSAGYNEQFF; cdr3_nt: TGTGCCTGGAGTGCAGGGTACAATGAGCAGTTCTTC
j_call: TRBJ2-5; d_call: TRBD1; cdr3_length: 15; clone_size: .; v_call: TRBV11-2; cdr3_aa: CASSWRQGAWETQYF; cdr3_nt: TGTGCCAGCAGCTGGAGACAGGGGGCCTGGGAGACCCAGTACTTC
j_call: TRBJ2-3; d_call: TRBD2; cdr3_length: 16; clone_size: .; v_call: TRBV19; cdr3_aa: CASSPATSGKTDTQYF; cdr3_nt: TGTGCCAGTAGTCCGGCGACTAGCGGGAAGACAGATACGCAGTATTTT
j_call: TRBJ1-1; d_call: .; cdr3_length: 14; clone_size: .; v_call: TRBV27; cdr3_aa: CASSLSRESTEAFF; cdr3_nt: TGTGCCAGCAGTTTATCGAGGGAATCCACTGAAGCTTTCTTT
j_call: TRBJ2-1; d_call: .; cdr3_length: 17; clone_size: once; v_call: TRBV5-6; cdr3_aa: CASSLESDSSSYNEQFF; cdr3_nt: TGTGCCAGCAGCTTGGAGAGCGATTCGAGCTCCTACAATGAGCAGTTCTTC
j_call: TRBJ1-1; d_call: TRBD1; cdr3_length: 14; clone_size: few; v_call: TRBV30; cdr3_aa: CAWTTTGKNTEAFF; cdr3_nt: TGTGCCTGGACCACGACAGGGAAGAACACTGAAGCTTTCTTT
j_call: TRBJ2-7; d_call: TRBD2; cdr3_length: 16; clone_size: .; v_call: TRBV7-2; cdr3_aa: CASSLGGGGTRYEQYF; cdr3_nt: TGTGCCAGCAGCTTAGGAGGCGGGGGGACCCGCTACGAGCAGTACTTC
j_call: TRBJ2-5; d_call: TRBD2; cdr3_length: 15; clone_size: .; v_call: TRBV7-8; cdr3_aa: CASSLIAGGPETQYF; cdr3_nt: TGTGCCAGCAGCTTAATCGCGGGAGGGCCGGAGACCCAGTACTTC
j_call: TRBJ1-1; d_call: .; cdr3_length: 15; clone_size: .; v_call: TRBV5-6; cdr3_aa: CASSTPGGENTEAFF; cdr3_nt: TGTGCCAGCAGCACCCCGGGGGGGGAGAACACTGAAGCTTTCTTT
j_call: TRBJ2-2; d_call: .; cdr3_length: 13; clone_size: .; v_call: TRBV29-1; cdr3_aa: CSAAGVDTGELFF; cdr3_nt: TGCAGTGCTGCAGGGGTCGATACCGGGGAGCTGTTTTTT
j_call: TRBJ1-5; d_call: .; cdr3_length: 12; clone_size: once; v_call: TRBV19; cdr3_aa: CATDRGNQPQHF; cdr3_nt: TGTGCCACCGACCGGGGTAATCAGCCCCAGCATTTT
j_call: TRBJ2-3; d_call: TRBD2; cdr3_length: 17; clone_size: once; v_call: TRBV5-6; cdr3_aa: CASSLAWTSGSTDTQYF; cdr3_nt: TGTGCCAGCAGCCTGGCCTGGACTAGCGGGAGCACAGATACGCAGTATTTT
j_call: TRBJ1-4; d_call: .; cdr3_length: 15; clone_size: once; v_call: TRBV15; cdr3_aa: CATAGPWGSDEKLFF; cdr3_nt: TGTGCCACCGCGGGACCCTGGGGTAGTGATGAAAAACTGTTTTTT
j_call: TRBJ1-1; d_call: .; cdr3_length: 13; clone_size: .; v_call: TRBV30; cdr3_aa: CAWRTGGGTEAFF; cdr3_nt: TGTGCCTGGAGAACCGGGGGGGGCACTGAAGCTTTCTTT
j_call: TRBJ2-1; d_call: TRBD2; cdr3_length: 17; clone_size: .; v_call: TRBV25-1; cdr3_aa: CASSEYFGAGGDNEQFF; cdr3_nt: TGTGCCAGCAGTGAATATTTCGGGGCGGGGGGGGACAATGAGCAGTTCTTC
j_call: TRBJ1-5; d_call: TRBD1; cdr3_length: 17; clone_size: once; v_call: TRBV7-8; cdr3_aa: CASSLGTGYWGNQPQHF; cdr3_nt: TGTGCCAGCAGCTTAGGGACAGGGTATTGGGGCAATCAGCCCCAGCATTTT
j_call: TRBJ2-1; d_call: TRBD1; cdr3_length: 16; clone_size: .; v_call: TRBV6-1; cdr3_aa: CASSEALRTGEGEQFF; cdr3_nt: TGTGCCAGCAGTGAAGCGCTAAGGACAGGGGAGGGTGAGCAGTTCTTC
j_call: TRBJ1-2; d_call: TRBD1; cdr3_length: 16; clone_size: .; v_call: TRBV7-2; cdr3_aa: CASSRVGQGGNYGYTF; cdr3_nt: TGTGCCAGCAGCCGAGTCGGACAGGGAGGGAACTATGGCTACACCTTC
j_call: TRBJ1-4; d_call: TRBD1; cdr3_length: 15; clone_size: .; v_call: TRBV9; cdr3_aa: CASSATTGVTEKLFF; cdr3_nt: TGTGCCAGCAGCGCGACGACAGGGGTTACCGAAAAACTGTTTTTT
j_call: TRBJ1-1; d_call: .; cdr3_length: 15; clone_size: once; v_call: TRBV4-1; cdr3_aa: CASSQEMRGGTEAFF; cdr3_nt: TGCGCCAGCAGCCAAGAAATGAGAGGGGGCACTGAAGCTTTCTTT
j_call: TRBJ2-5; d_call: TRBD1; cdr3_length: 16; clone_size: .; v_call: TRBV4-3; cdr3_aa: CASSQASRGQGETQYF; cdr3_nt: TGCGCCAGCAGCCAAGCGTCTAGGGGACAGGGCGAGACCCAGTACTTC
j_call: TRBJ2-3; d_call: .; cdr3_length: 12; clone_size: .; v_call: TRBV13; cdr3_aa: CASKRGTDTQYF; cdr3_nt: TGTGCCAGCAAAAGGGGGACAGATACGCAGTATTTT
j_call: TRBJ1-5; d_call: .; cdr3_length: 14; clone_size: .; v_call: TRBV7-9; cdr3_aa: CASSLAGDYQPQHF; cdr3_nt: TGTGCCAGCAGCTTAGCAGGGGATTATCAGCCCCAGCATTTT
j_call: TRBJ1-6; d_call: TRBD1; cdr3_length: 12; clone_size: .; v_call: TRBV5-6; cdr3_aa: CASSGQGTPLHF; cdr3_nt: TGTGCCAGCAGCGGACAGGGTACACCCCTCCACTTT
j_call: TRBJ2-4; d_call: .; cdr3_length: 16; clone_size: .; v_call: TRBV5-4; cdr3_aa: CASSSGLILAKNIQYF; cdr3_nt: TGTGCCAGCAGCTCGGGACTCATACTAGCCAAAAACATTCAGTACTTC
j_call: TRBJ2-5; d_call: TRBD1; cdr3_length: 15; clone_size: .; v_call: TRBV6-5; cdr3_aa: CASSYGTGSQETQYF; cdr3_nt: TGTGCCAGCAGTTATGGGACAGGGAGCCAAGAGACCCAGTACTTC
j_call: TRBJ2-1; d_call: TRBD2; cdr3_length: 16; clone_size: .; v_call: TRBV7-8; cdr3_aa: CASSLATGTSADEQFF; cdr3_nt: TGTGCCAGCAGCTTAGCGACCGGGACTAGCGCGGATGAGCAGTTCTTC
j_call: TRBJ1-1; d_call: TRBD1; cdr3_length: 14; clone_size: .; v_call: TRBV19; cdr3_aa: CASSPNGQGTEAFF; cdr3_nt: TGTGCCAGTAGTCCAAACGGACAGGGCACTGAAGCTTTCTTT
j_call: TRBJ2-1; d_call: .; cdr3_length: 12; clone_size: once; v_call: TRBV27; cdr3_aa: CASSRGYNEQFF; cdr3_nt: TGTGCCAGCAGCAGGGGATACAATGAGCAGTTCTTC
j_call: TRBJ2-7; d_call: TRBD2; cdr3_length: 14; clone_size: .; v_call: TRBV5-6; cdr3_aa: CASRLDGRAGEQYF; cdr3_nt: TGTGCCAGCAGACTGGACGGGAGGGCCGGCGAGCAGTACTTC